Shown below are 30 T cell receptor beta chains from a single sample sequenced in a study of blood T cell repertoires in COVID-19 (dated by TCRdb to the early 2020s). The library came from the immunoSEQ multiplex PCR assay. The table comes from immuneACCESS by way of TCRdb, which keeps in-frame sequences with V and J called. Part of the clones is missing from these tables; in studies checked, under half for an unresolved V gene and the rest for unknown reasons. This sample is represented by about 200,000 clones; 82% of them were singletons. Jointly, the top ten make up approximately 8% of the sample. Sequenced material: peripheral blood. These receptors all stem from a woman aged 80 or over with COVID-19, enrolled during active disease.

As for this clone: Other DNA sequences in the sample encode the same CDR3. DNA of the CDR3: TGTGCCAGCTCACCATCCGGCGGGAACACTGAAGCTTTCTTT. Encoded protein: CASSPSGGNTEAFF. The genes are TRBV18 and TRBJ1-1; D remains ambiguous. This CDR3 has 14 residues. V gave up 2 bases and J gave up 1 base, with 8 bases separating them. The germline V gene encodes CDR1 KGHSH and CDR2 LQKENI.

V and J are TRBV29-1 and TRBJ1-2; unclear D gene. This CDR3 region has 15 residues. Trimming pared 0 bases from V and 8 bases from J, leaving 19 bases between. Germline V gives CDR1 SQVTM, CDR2 ANQGSEA. The CDR3 bases are TGCAGCGTTGAAGATCCAGTTCGGTCTTTCGGGGGCTACACCTTC. This codes for CSVEDPVRSFGGYTF. Drawing the rest from reference TRBV29-1 and TRBJ1-2, the complete variable domain is SAVISQKPSRDICQRGTSLTIQCQVDSQVTMMFWYRQQPGQSLTLIATANQGSEATYESGFVIDKFPISRPNLTFSTLTVSNMSPEDSSIYLCSVEDPVRSFGGYTFGSGTRLTVV.

The chain is built from TRBV30 and TRBJ2-3; 8 nucleotides match TRBD2. Germline-derived CDR1 and CDR2 are GTSNPN and SVGIG (reference sequence). V was clipped by 4 bases and J by 1 base; unmatched bases: 4. The CDR3 contains 14 residues. The CDR3, as DNA: TGTGCCTGGACGGGGCGGGGGGGCACAGATACGCAGTATTTT. Its translation: CAWTGRGGTDTQYF. The complete variable domain, with remaining parts taken from reference TRBV30 and TRBJ2-3, reads SQTIHQWPATLVQPVGSPLSLECTVEGTSNPNLYWYRQAAGRGLQLLFYSVGIGQISSEVPQNLSASRPQDRQFILSSKKLLLSDSGFYLCAWTGRGGTDTQYFGPGTRLTVL.

The chain is built from TRBV19 and TRBJ1-2; D is possibly TRBD1 (6 bases). The CDR3 spans 15 residues. V lost 7 bases and J 5 bases, leaving 20 bases between the germline ends. The germline V gene encodes CDR1 LNHDA and CDR2 SQIVND (reference sequence). The CDR3 region is CASKLEGPGVYGYTF. The CDR3 coding sequence is TGTGCCAGTAAACTTGAGGGGCCAGGGGTATATGGCTACACCTTC.

This sequence joins TRBV30 and TRBJ1-3; perhaps TRBD1 as D (5 bases). CDR1 is GTSNPN and CDR2 is SVGIG in the germline V gene (reference sequence). CDR3 size: 15 residues. Trimming cost V 5 bases and J 5 bases, with 19 bases left between them. This CDR3 is CAWSAGSVLRNTIYF. CDR3 nucleotide sequence: TGTGCCTGGTCCGCAGGGTCCGTGCTTCGAAACACCATATATTTT.

The genes are TRBV5-4 and TRBJ1-1; no clear D gene. V lost 3 bases to trimming and J lost 7 bases, with 13 bases between them. This CDR3 is 13 amino acids long. The germline V gene has CDR1 SGHNT and CDR2 YYREEE (reference sequence). CDR3 sequence: CASSSGMADEAFF. The CDR3 DNA reads as TGTGCCAGCAGCTCCGGGATGGCTGATGAAGCTTTCTTT.

V is TRBV15 and J is TRBJ1-2; tentatively, D is TRBD1 (5 bases). This CDR3 has 16 amino acids. Looked up from germline, CDR1 is LNHNV and CDR2 is YYDKDF (reference sequence). Trimming removed 3 bases at V and 6 bases at J, with 20 bases between. This chain's CDR3 is CATSRDDLRQLDGYTF. CDR3 bases: TGTGCCACCAGCAGGGACGACCTTCGACAGCTGGATGGCTACACCTTC.

This clone was observed a few times. This chain uses TRBV6-5 with TRBJ1-5; perhaps TRBD1 as D (5 bases). The length of the CDR3 is 13 residues. Trimming shortened V by 5 bases and J by 6 bases, and 11 bases separated the two germline ends. The germline V gene has CDR1 MNHEY and CDR2 SVGAGI. DNA for the CDR3: TGTGCCAGCAGTCTCAGGGAGGGTCAGCCCCAGCATTTT. Its protein product is CASSLREGQPQHF.

This sequence joins TRBV30 and TRBJ1-3, with D tentatively TRBD1 (6 bases). The CDR3 is 15 amino acids. Germline V gives CDR1 GTSNPN, CDR2 SVGIG (reference sequence). Trimming left V 3 bases short and J 4 bases short, with 16 bases between. The CDR3 loop reads CAWSRSGGGGNTIYF. The CDR3 DNA reads TGTGCCTGGAGCCGGTCGGGGGGCGGCGGAAACACCATATATTTT.

The chain links TRBV5-1 to TRBJ1-5; D is undetermined. CDR3 length equals 15 residues. The V gene lost 0 bases and the J gene lost 2 bases, with 9 bases spanning the gap. Germline V gene data show CDR1 as SGHRS and CDR2 as YFSETQ. This CDR3 is CASSLESGGNQPQHF. In DNA, the CDR3 is TGCGCCAGCAGCTTGGAGTCAGGCGGCAATCAGCCCCAGCATTTT.

The rearrangement links TRBV19 to TRBJ2-7; no clear D. CDR1 is LNHDA, CDR2 SQIVND, per germline (reference sequence). This CDR3 has 13 residues. The V end lost 5 bases, the J end lost 0 bases, and 8 bases lay between the germline ends. CDR3 protein: CASSSYHSYEQYF. The DNA of the CDR3 is TGTGCCAGTAGTTCCTACCACTCCTACGAGCAGTACTTC.

This clone was picked up many times. The chain recombines TRBV5-1 with TRBJ1-6, with D perhaps matching TRBD1 (6 bases). The CDR3 loop spans 15 amino acids. From germline, CDR1 is SGHRS and CDR2 YFSETQ. Trimming removed 7 bases at V and 5 bases at J, with 16 bases between. The CDR3, as DNA: TGCGCCAGCCGGGCAGGGGACATCAATAATTCACCCCTCCACTTT. As protein: CASRAGDINNSPLHF.

The CDR3 bases are TGTGCCAGTAGTATAGCCTTTGCCGGGTCTGGAAACACCATATATTTT. Residues: CASSIAFAGSGNTIYF. J is TRBJ1-3 and V is TRBV19; D not certain. The V end was cut by 1 base, the J end by 1 base, with 11 bases between. Germline CDR1 reads LNHDA; CDR2 reads SQIVND (reference sequence). The CDR3 has 16 amino acids.

The V call is TRBV7-2, the J call TRBJ2-7, with TRBD2 identical over 8 bases. In germline, CDR1 is SGHTA, CDR2 FQGNSA. The CDR3 runs 14 residues. V lost 5 bases, J lost 5 bases, and 8 bases stayed unmatched. For the CDR3, the DNA is TGTGCCAGCAGCCCTGGGACTAGTGGCGACGAGCAGTACTTC. This translates into CASSPGTSGDEQYF.

CDR3 DNA sequence: TGTGCCAGCAGCTCCAGGGGTCACGAGCAGTACTTC. Its protein is CASSSRGHEQYF. V usage is TRBV6-5 and J usage is TRBJ2-7, with D perhaps matching TRBD1 (6 bases). The CDR3 totals 12 residues. Between the trimmed V and J ends, which lost 6 bases and 5 bases, there was a span of 11 bases. Germline loops: CDR1 MNHEY, CDR2 SVGAGI.

The chain employs TRBV5-4 and TRBJ2-4; 7 bases line up with TRBD1. CDR3 length: 15 residues. The germline gives CDR1 SGHNT, CDR2 YYREEE (reference sequence). The V gene end was trimmed by 3 bases and the J gene end by 1 base; junction bases not matched to a gene: 4. The CDR3 nucleotides are TGTGCCAGCAGCTCTGACAGGGCGGCCAAAAACATTCAGTACTTC. Translating it yields CASSSDRAAKNIQYF.

The chain uses TRBV19 and TRBJ1-4; D perhaps matches TRBD1 (6 bases). The CDR3 loop spans 13 amino acids. Trimming took 8 bases from V and 3 from J, leaving 10 bases between them. Germline-derived CDR1 and CDR2 are LNHDA and SQIVND (reference sequence). CDR3 sequence reads: CASSQGPNEKLFF. The DNA for the CDR3 is TGTGCCAGTTCACAGGGCCCTAATGAAAAACTGTTTTTT.

The rearrangement uses TRBV5-1 and TRBJ2-5; 7 bases agree with TRBD2. The CDR3 consists of 14 residues. Trimming at V came to 2 bases and at J to 3 bases, leaving 4 bases not matched to a gene. The germline gives CDR1 SGHRS, CDR2 YFSETQ. The CDR3 is CASSFEGREETQYF. CDR3 in DNA: TGCGCCAGCAGCTTTGAGGGGAGGGAAGAGACCCAGTACTTC.

This clone has a count of ten or more. J is TRBJ1-2 and V is TRBV28; TRBD1 matches at 7 bases. The CDR3 runs to 15 residues. V lost 5 bases, J lost 1 base, and 7 bases stayed unmatched. CDR1 and CDR2 (germline): MDHEN, SYDVKM. CDR3 sequence reads: CASSLSGTVNYGYTF. In nucleotides, the CDR3 is TGTGCCAGCAGTCTTTCGGGGACAGTTAACTATGGCTACACCTTC.

The chain employs TRBV5-5 and TRBJ1-5; D gene uncertain. Germline assignment: CDR1 SGHKS and CDR2 YYEKEE (reference sequence). The CDR3 has 15 residues. V was clipped by 4 bases and J by 0 bases, with 11 bases between them. CDR3 nucleotides: TGTGCCAGCAGCAACGGGATTTATAGCAATCAGCCCCAGCATTTT. Translated, it gives CASSNGIYSNQPQHF.

The chain uses TRBV2 and TRBJ2-1, with 8 bases lining up with TRBD2. The V segment lost 6 bases and the J segment 13 bases; nucleotides outside the gene matches: 5. The CDR3 consists of 11 residues. From germline, CDR1 is SNHLY and CDR2 FYNNEI. The CDR3 sequence: CASSFGGAQFF. The DNA for the CDR3 is TGTGCCAGCAGCTTCGGGGGGGCCCAGTTCTTC. Full variable domain (remainder filled in from reference TRBV2 and TRBJ2-1): EPEVTQTPSHQVTQMGQEVILRCVPISNHLYFYWYRQILGQKVEFLVSFYNNEISEKSEIFDDQFSVERPDGSNFTLKIRSTKLEDSAMYFCASSFGGAQFFGPGTRLTVL.

The V and J genes are TRBV20-1 and TRBJ1-2; D is unclear. The germline CDR1 and CDR2 sequences are DFQATT and SNEGSKA (reference sequence). V was clipped by 7 bases and J by 8 bases, with 8 bases between them. The CDR3 is made up of 9 amino acids. CDR3: CSGKRGYTF. CDR3 DNA: TGCAGTGGGAAGAGGGGCTACACCTTC.

CDR3 region: CASSQREGRTGELFF. Here the CDR3 DNA reads TGTGCCAGCAGCCAACGGGAGGGACGGACCGGGGAGCTGTTTTTT. The chain has TRBV14 and TRBJ2-2; 8 bases match TRBD2. This CDR3 has 15 residues. Germline V gene lookup returns CDR1 SGHDN and CDR2 FVKESK. Trimming took 2 bases from V and 5 from J; bases not matched to a gene: 4.

This rearrangement joins TRBV9 to TRBJ1-6, with D tentatively TRBD1 (6 bases). The germline gives CDR1 SGDLS, CDR2 YYNGEE. Trimming stripped 2 bases from V and 7 bases from J, with 13 bases between. This CDR3 contains 15 residues. The CDR3 nucleotides read TGTGCCAGCAGCGTCGCGGACAGCCCCAATTCACCCCTCCACTTT. Translation: CASSVADSPNSPLHF.

V and J are TRBV6-5 and TRBJ2-3, with 13 bases identical to TRBD2. Germline lookup yields CDR1 MNHEY and CDR2 SVGAGI. The CDR3 length is 14 residues. Trimming took 6 bases from V and 5 from J; bases not matched to a gene: 2. Here the CDR3 DNA reads TGTGCCAGCAGACGACTAGCGGGGGGAGATACGCAGTATTTT. It encodes CASRRLAGGDTQYF.

The J gene is TRBJ1-3, the V gene TRBV4-3, with TRBD1 as a possible D gene (5 bases). Germline CDR1 reads LGHNA; CDR2 reads YSLEER. The CDR3 is 15 amino acids. V was trimmed by 1 base and J by 2 bases, leaving 9 bases between them. The CDR3 coding sequence is TGCGCCAGCAGCCAAGTCGGGGGAACTGGAAACACCATATATTTT. It encodes CASSQVGGTGNTIYF.

This clone was seen once. The chain has TRBV7-8 and TRBJ1-4, with 7 positions matching TRBD1. The CDR3 runs 15 residues. Trimming cost V 4 bases and J 7 bases; bases outside gene matches: 9. CDR1 and CDR2 (germline): SGHVS, FQNEAQ. Here the CDR3 reads CASSSNRQGGEKLFF. CDR3 in DNA: TGTGCCAGCAGCTCCAATAGACAGGGAGGTGAAAAACTGTTTTTT. The variable domain in full, completed from reference TRBV7-8 and TRBJ1-4, reads GAGVSQSPRYKVAKRGQDVALRCDPISGHVSLFWYQQALGQGPEFLTYFQNEAQLDKSGLPSDRFFAERPEGSVSTLKIQRTQQEDSAVYLCASSSNRQGGEKLFFGSGTQLSVL.

V and J are TRBV18 and TRBJ1-6, with 7 bases aligning to TRBD1. Germline CDR1 is KGHSH and CDR2 is LQKENI. Trimming removed 6 bases from V and 6 bases from J; junction bases left unmatched: 5. There are 14 residues in the CDR3. In nucleotides, the CDR3 is TGTGCCAGCTCGCTCCGGGACAGTAATTCACCCCTCCACTTT. It specifies CASSLRDSNSPLHF.

The chain has TRBV27 and TRBJ2-7; TRBD1 aligns across 7 bases. Per germline, CDR1 MNHEY and CDR2 SMNVEV (reference sequence). J was trimmed by 3 bases and V by 2 bases; bases with no gene match: 1. CDR3 size: 13 residues. In nucleotides, the CDR3 is TGTGCCAGCAGTTTACAGGGGGTCTACGAGCAGTACTTC. Translated, it gives CASSLQGVYEQYF.

The chain combines TRBV9 with TRBJ2-5, with 10 bases matching TRBD1. Per germline, CDR1 SGDLS and CDR2 YYNGEE. Trimming removed 0 bases from V and 1 base from J; junction bases left unmatched: 6. The CDR3 is made up of 17 amino acids. The CDR3 here is CASSVAAGQGFQETQYF. CDR3 bases: TGTGCCAGCAGCGTAGCTGCGGGACAGGGGTTCCAAGAGACCCAGTACTTC.